This T cell receptor beta chain emerged from a study of T cell repertoires in cytomegalovirus infection (dated by TCRdb to between 2017 and 2020). Some background on the complete study: Donor HLA type was relevant to the analysis, because carriage of CMV infection together with the matching HLA type was indicated by public TCR beta signatures.

The study at large found these results: In both this cohort and an independent cohort of under 450 donors, the cumulative frequency of public TCR beta family members distinguished carriers of CMV infection plus the relevant HLA type. The ex vivo response was dominated by HLA-C-restricted CMV-specific TCR beta clonotypes, which also provided the single most frequent clonotype in two of eight donors.

The CDR3 measures 16 amino acids from cysteine to phenylalanine. Here the CDR3 DNA is all that survives: 48 bases in frame from base 1. The germline V gene gives CDR1 as SGHTA and CDR2 as FQGNSA. V ends up 5 bases short and J 7 bases short, with an unmatched junction base count of 7. Sequencer: Illumina HiSeq 1500. In-frame beta chains were kept once TCRdb had trimmed the public reads at Q25 with fastp and called clones with MiXCR. Each CDR3 protein gets just one entry, which takes the most common genes and DNA from the rows behind it. The sample data list 350,000 to 450,000 distinct CDR3 sequences, and around a sixth of these were observed just once. Roughly 9% of the sample comes from the top ten. This clonotype was counted only a few times. Its binding antigen is unknown. No base quality values were provided; no much bigger clone lies one nucleotide off.

The clonotype was recovered from a human donor in good health (CMV status not recorded). Some clones in this sample may be carry-over from other donors' samples. Sequencing was carried out using PBMCs. The chain is made from TRBV7-2 and TRBJ2-1; TRBD2 matches 14 bases in the middle. The CDR3 in this case is CASSPRGTSGRNEQFF. The nucleotide sequence is given as TGTGCCAGCAGCCCGAGAGGGACTAGCGGGAGAAATGAGCAGTTCTTC.